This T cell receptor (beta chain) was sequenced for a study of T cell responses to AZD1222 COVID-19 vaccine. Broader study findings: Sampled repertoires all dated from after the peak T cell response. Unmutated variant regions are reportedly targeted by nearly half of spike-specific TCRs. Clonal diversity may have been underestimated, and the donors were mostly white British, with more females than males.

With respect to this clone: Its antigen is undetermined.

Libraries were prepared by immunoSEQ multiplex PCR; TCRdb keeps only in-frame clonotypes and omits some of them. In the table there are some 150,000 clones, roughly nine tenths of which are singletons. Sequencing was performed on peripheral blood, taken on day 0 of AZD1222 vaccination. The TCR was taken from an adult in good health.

CDR3 nucleotide sequence: TGTGCCAGTAGTATTTGGTCGGGGCGCAACTATGGCTACACCTTC. Its translation is CASSIWSGRNYGYTF. The gene calls are TRBV19 and TRBJ1-2, with D maybe TRBD1 (5 bases). Trimming left V 3 bases short and J 2 bases short, with 13 bases between. CDR1 is LNHDA, CDR2 SQIVND, per germline (reference sequence). The CDR3 totals 15 residues.